This T cell receptor (beta chain) originates from a study of T-cell memory formation after mild COVID-19. Study outcomes and limitations: Among contracting clones, CD4+ were mainly CM/EM and CD8+ enriched in EMRA.

From the 5' RACE reads, TCRdb called clonotypes with MiXCR, one entry per CDR3 protein. The sample shows almost 350,000 distinct CDR3 sequences, about 20% of them seen only once. CDR1 is SGDLS and CDR2 is YYNGEE in the germline V gene. The CDR3 length is 14 residues. V lost 3 bases and J lost 8, with 12 bases in between. This clonotype was counted a few times. What it recognizes is unknown. Sequenced input: PBMCs or a T cell subset sorted from them (not recorded which). The source of this sequence is a man in his late teens or twenties who had mild COVID-19 (a few samples of this study predate the infection). Cell type and time point are not known. V and J are TRBV9 and TRBJ1-6, with D uncertain. The CDR3 region has the DNA TGTGCCAGCAGCGGCGGAATGGATGATTCACCCCTCCACTTT. Its protein is CASSGGMDDSPLHF.